This T cell receptor (beta chain) originates from a study of shared clonotypes between healthy human individuals. Notes on the study in general: Collection of samples was limited to blood; tissue repertoires likely differ. At large depth, rarefaction still showed sorted-subset sequencing to be incomplete.

The table came from immunoSEQ multiplex PCR; TCRdb's copy has only in-frame clones and leaves some out. Altogether 950,000 to 1,200,000 clones are present, approximately 77% being singletons, with the ten largest covering more than 0.85%. Recent vaccinations or acute infections were absent in the healthy HIV-negative adult donors. The V end was cut by 5 bases, the J end by 3 bases, with 10 bases between. This CDR3 is built from 13 residues. Germline loops: CDR1 SEHNR, CDR2 FQNEAQ (reference sequence). Concerning this clone: What it recognizes is unknown.

This receptor was obtained from a man aged 18-30 years in good health. Some clones in this sample may be carry-over from other donors' samples. The source material was memory CD4+ T cells from PBMCs. Specified subset: CD45RA-negative fraction. The chain joins TRBV7-9 to TRBJ1-2; D unclear. CDR3 region: CASSPRDYYGYTF. CDR3 sequence (DNA): TGTGCCAGCAGCCCGAGGGATTACTATGGCTACACCTTC.